Shown below are 27 T cell receptor beta chains from a single sample sequenced in a study of identical twins. TCRdb recomputed calls from the 5' RACE reads with MiXCR, one row per CDR3 protein. Here the sample spans some 660,000 distinct CDR3 sequences, roughly 8% being singletons. This sample was also put to use in a study of yellow fever vaccine responses in identical twins.

Sequencing input: PBMCs. The receptor set was obtained from a woman between 18 and 30 years old in good health.

The chain joins TRBV29-1 to TRBJ2-7; a possible D gene is TRBD2 (5 bases). From germline, CDR1 is SQVTM and CDR2 ANQGSEA. The CDR3 is made up of 13 amino acids. The V end lost 2 bases, the J end lost 2 bases, and 10 bases lay between the germline ends. DNA of the CDR3: TGCAGCGTTGAAACCGGAGCGGCCTACGAGCAGTACTTC. Translated: CSVETGAAYEQYF.

The J gene is TRBJ1-3, the V gene TRBV2; D might be TRBD1 (5 bases). This CDR3 region has 15 residues. Germline V lookup: CDR1 SNHLY, CDR2 FYNNEI. V was clipped by 3 bases and J by 1 base, with 10 bases between them. The CDR3 DNA reads as TGTGCCAGCAGTGATGGCGGGGGTTCTGGAAACACCATATATTTT. Its protein is CASSDGGGSGNTIYF.

In this sample, this clonotype turned up a few times. V is TRBV12-3 or TRBV12-4 and J is TRBJ2-7, with TRBD1 matching over 8 bases. Germline trimming cut 5 bases from V and 3 bases from J; bases unmatched to any gene: 9. The CDR3 extends over 15 amino acids. The CDR3, as DNA: TGTGCCAGCAGTCTCACAGGGGGGTATAACTACGAGCAGTACTTC. It yields the protein CASSLTGGYNYEQYF.

The rearrangement joins TRBV7-2 to TRBJ1-2; 7 bases map to TRBD1. CDR1 and CDR2 (germline): SGHTA, FQGNSA. This CDR3 is 14 amino acids long. The ends lost 0 bases at V and 8 bases at J; junction bases unmatched: 6. The CDR3 loop is CASSLAGTAGGYTF. Written as DNA, the CDR3 is TGTGCCAGCAGCTTAGCTGGGACAGCTGGGGGCTACACCTTC.

This clonotype was counted only a few times. The chain uses TRBV7-2 and TRBJ2-7; D remains ambiguous. This CDR3 is built from 15 residues. Germline V CDR1 and CDR2: SGHTA, FQGNSA. V lost 5 bases and J 0 bases, leaving 14 bases between the germline ends. CDR3 sequence reads: CASSLHPQSSYEQYF. The CDR3 nucleotides are TGTGCCAGCAGCCTCCACCCTCAAAGCTCCTACGAGCAGTACTTC.

The chain recombines TRBV12-3 or TRBV12-4 with TRBJ2-1; 14 bases are a match to TRBD2. Unmatched junction bases numbered 4, after V lost 6 bases and J lost 6 bases. The CDR3 contains 15 residues. DNA for the CDR3: TGTGCCAGCAGAGGACTAGCGGGGGGCTTCAATGAGCAGTTCTTC. This gives the protein CASRGLAGGFNEQFF.

This clonotype was seen a few times. V is TRBV6-1 and J is TRBJ2-1; D perhaps matches TRBD1 (5 bases). The V and J ends lost 6 bases and 7 bases respectively, with 16 bases between them. Germline assignment: CDR1 MNHNS and CDR2 SASEGT. This CDR3 region has 14 residues. Written as DNA, the CDR3 is TGTGCCAGCAGGTTTCAGGGTACTACGAATGAGCAGTTCTTC. Protein product: CASRFQGTTNEQFF.

This clonotype was observed many times. This chain joins TRBV7-9 and TRBJ2-1; 7 nucleotides line up with TRBD2. The CDR3 totals 14 residues. Losses at the gene ends were 3 bases for V and 5 bases for J; bases not matched to a gene: 4. The V gene's germline CDR1 is SEHNR and CDR2 FQNEAQ (reference sequence). CDR3 DNA: TGTGCCAGCAGCTTTAGCGGGCTACACAATGAGCAGTTCTTC. Translating it yields CASSFSGLHNEQFF.

The gene calls are TRBV3-1 and TRBJ1-2; D perhaps matches TRBD1 (6 bases). This CDR3 contains 13 residues. CDR1 and CDR2 from the germline V gene are LGHDT and YNNKEL (reference sequence). V was cut by 6 bases and J by 8 bases, with 16 bases left in between. In nucleotides, the CDR3 is TGTGCCAGCAGTCTAGGACAGCTCCTCGGCTACACCTTC. Protein product: CASSLGQLLGYTF. Together with reference TRBV3-1 and TRBJ1-2, the CDR3 gives the full variable domain: DTAVSQTPKYLVTQMGNDKSIKCEQNLGHDTMYWYKQDSKKFLKIMFSYNNKELIINETVPNRFSPKSPDKAHLNLHINSLELGDSAVYFCASSLGQLLGYTFGSGTRLTVV.

For this clonotype: A much larger clone lies a single base off, so this may be a read error. V and J are TRBV29-1 and TRBJ2-2; D might be TRBD1 (5 bases). The CDR3 consists of 14 residues. CDR1 SQVTM and CDR2 ANQGSEA come from the germline V gene. CDR3 residues: CSVSQGPTTEELFF. Written as DNA, the CDR3 is TGCAGCGTATCCCAGGGTCCTACCACCGAGGAGCTGTTTTTT.

V and J are TRBV6-2 or TRBV6-3 and TRBJ2-2; 14 bases agree with TRBD2. V gave up 5 bases and J gave up 5 bases; unmatched junction bases: 19. This CDR3 has 21 amino acids. Germline V CDR1 and CDR2: MNHEY, SVGEGT. The CDR3 protein is CASSTKGLAGGRRSVTGELFF. CDR3 in DNA: TGTGCCAGCAGTACCAAAGGACTAGCGGGAGGCCGCCGTTCAGTTACCGGGGAGCTGTTTTTT.

This clonotype has a handful of counts. The gene calls are TRBV25-1 and TRBJ2-5; D not certain. There are 14 residues in the CDR3. In germline, CDR1 is MGHDK, CDR2 SYGVNS. The CDR3 sequence is CYQTSRTRMETQYF. The CDR3 bases are TGTTACCAGACCTCCCGGACCCGTATGGAGACCCAGTACTTC.

The J gene is TRBJ1-5, the V gene TRBV2, with D tentatively TRBD1 (6 bases). Per the germline V gene, CDR1 is SNHLY and CDR2 is FYNNEI. The CDR3 totals 14 residues. The ends were cut back, 5 bases at V and 3 bases at J, with 11 bases in the middle. The CDR3 reads CASSRTANNQPQHF. The CDR3 DNA is TGTGCCAGCAGTAGGACAGCTAACAATCAGCCCCAGCATTTT.

This clonotype was observed a handful of times. The chain uses TRBV2 and TRBJ1-5; no reliable D call. Per the germline V gene, CDR1 is SNHLY and CDR2 is FYNNEI. This CDR3 has 15 residues. V dropped 2 bases and J dropped 0 bases, with 8 bases sitting between them. As DNA, the CDR3 is TGTGCCAGCAGTGAAAACAGTAATAGCAATCAGCCCCAGCATTTT. Its translation is CASSENSNSNQPQHF.

Comment on this clonotype: A much larger clone differs from this one at a single base, so this may be a read error. The gene calls are TRBV12-3 or TRBV12-4 and TRBJ1-1; D ambiguous. This CDR3 is 13 amino acids long. V dropped 2 bases and J dropped 4 bases, with 8 bases sitting between them. CDR3 sequence (DNA): TGTGCCAGCAGTTTAAAGGTGGGCACTGAAGCTTTCTTT. Translated, it gives CASSLKVGTEAFF.

This clonotype was found a few times. The rearrangement joins TRBV5-5 to TRBJ2-1; 7 nucleotides agree with TRBD1. Germline CDR1 is SGHKS and CDR2 is YYEKEE (reference sequence). V shed 6 bases, J shed 3 bases, and the junction held 9 bases outside the gene matches. The CDR3 is made up of 15 amino acids. CDR3 in amino acids: CASTFPRDSYNEQFF. CDR3 nucleotide sequence: TGTGCCAGCACCTTTCCTCGGGACAGCTACAATGAGCAGTTCTTC.

V is TRBV6-1 and J is TRBJ2-2, with D possibly TRBD1 on 5 matching bases. CDR3 size: 15 residues. Germline V gene data show CDR1 as MNHNS and CDR2 as SASEGT. Trimming shortened V by 2 bases and J by 5 bases, and 12 bases separated the two germline ends. The CDR3 bases are TGTGCCAGCAGTGAAAGGGGAATGGGTACCGGGGAGCTGTTTTTT. Residues: CASSERGMGTGELFF.

There are a few counts of this clonotype. This chain uses TRBV7-9 with TRBJ1-4, with D possibly being TRBD1 (5 bases). Between the trimmed V and J ends, which lost 5 bases and 3 bases, there was a span of 16 bases. The V gene's germline CDR1 is SEHNR and CDR2 FQNEAQ (reference sequence). This CDR3 contains 16 residues. Here the CDR3 DNA reads TGTGCCAGCAGCACCCTCGCGGGGGAGGCTAATGAAAAACTGTTTTTT. Protein sequence: CASSTLAGEANEKLFF.

This clonotype was counted between two and nine times. This chain uses TRBV2 with TRBJ2-2; TRBD1 aligns across 12 bases. V gave up 8 bases and J gave up 6 bases; unmatched junction bases: 7. CDR3 length: 15 residues. In germline, CDR1 is SNHLY, CDR2 FYNNEI. The CDR3 coding sequence is TGTGCCAGCTGGCCCGGGACAGGGGGCCCCGGGGAGCTGTTTTTT. This translates into CASWPGTGGPGELFF.

V and J are TRBV6-4 and TRBJ2-1; TRBD2 matches at 12 bases. Per germline, CDR1 MRHNA and CDR2 SNTAGT. The CDR3 consists of 15 residues. V trimming: 4 bases; J trimming: 7 bases; junction bases outside the gene matches: 5. The chain's CDR3 is CASSGLAGAGNEQFF. CDR3 sequence (DNA): TGTGCCAGCAGTGGACTAGCGGGGGCTGGAAATGAGCAGTTCTTC.

The chain employs TRBV5-1 and TRBJ2-6; D is ambiguous. V was shortened by 4 bases and J by 4 bases, with 6 bases between the two germline ends. Germline CDR1 and CDR2: SGHRS and YFSETQ. This CDR3 is built from 13 residues. CDR3 DNA sequence: TGCGCCAGCAGCCCCCTGGGGGCCAACGTCCTGACTTTC. This translates into CASSPLGANVLTF.

The sample holds a few counts of this clonotype. This sequence joins TRBV28 and TRBJ2-2; weak D call: TRBD2 (7 bases). CDR1 is MDHEN, CDR2 SYDVKM, per germline. With 5 bases removed from V and 1 base from J, the gap between germline ends came to 11 bases. This CDR3 has 15 residues. The CDR3 loop is CASSVGGVNTGELFF. CDR3 nucleotide sequence: TGTGCCAGCAGTGTAGGGGGGGTGAACACCGGGGAGCTGTTTTTT.

This clonotype has more than one count but fewer than ten. The CDR3, as DNA: TGCAGCGCCTTACCGGACAGGGGTCCAACCGGGGAGCTGTTTTTT. Protein sequence: CSALPDRGPTGELFF. The chain has TRBV29-1 and TRBJ2-2; TRBD1 aligns across 9 bases. V shed 7 bases and J 5 bases; nucleotides not matched to a gene: 11. The CDR3 spans 15 residues. Germline CDR1 SQVTM, CDR2 ANQGSEA.

This chain connects TRBV20-1 to TRBJ2-2; D is tentatively TRBD1 or TRBD2 (6 bases each). Germline loops: CDR1 DFQATT, CDR2 SNEGSKA (reference sequence). Between the trimmed V and J ends, which lost 4 bases and 1 base, there was a span of 19 bases. CDR3 length: 17 residues. CDR3 loop: CSANAHNRGQNTGELFF. The CDR3 nucleotides are TGCAGTGCTAACGCTCATAACCGGGGGCAGAACACCGGGGAGCTGTTTTTT.

This clonotype was detected a few times. The gene calls are TRBV7-2 and TRBJ2-7; 8 positions agree with TRBD2. The length of the CDR3 is 14 residues. With V trimmed by 5 bases and J by 5 bases, 8 bases remained unmatched. Germline CDR1 and CDR2: SGHTA and FQGNSA. The CDR3 here is CASSPRGGADEQYF. The CDR3 coding sequence is TGTGCCAGCAGCCCCCGGGGGGGAGCCGACGAGCAGTACTTC.

This clonotype was recorded a few times. J is TRBJ2-7 and V is TRBV7-9; tentative D call: TRBD1 (6 bases). V was clipped by 2 bases and J by 0 bases, with 17 bases between them. This CDR3 contains 17 residues. Germline V gives CDR1 SEHNR, CDR2 FQNEAQ (reference sequence). CDR3 in DNA: TGTGCCAGCAGCTTATGGGGACAAACTAATGCCTCCTACGAGCAGTACTTC. Translation: CASSLWGQTNASYEQYF. Combining the CDR3 with reference TRBV7-9 and TRBJ2-7 gives the whole variable domain DTGVSQNPRHKITKRGQNVTFRCDPISEHNRLYWYRQTLGQGPEFLTYFQNEAQLEKSRLLSDRFSAERPKGSFSTLEIQRTEQGDSAMYLCASSLWGQTNASYEQYFGPGTRLTVT.

This chain connects TRBV4-2 to TRBJ2-1; maybe TRBD2 (6 bases). This CDR3 spans 19 amino acids. Trimming pared 1 base from V and 0 bases from J, leaving 19 bases between. Germline loops: CDR1 LGHNA, CDR2 YNFKEQ. The CDR3: CASSQAPPGVANSYNEQFF. The CDR3 bases are TGTGCCAGCAGCCAAGCGCCCCCGGGAGTGGCGAACTCCTACAATGAGCAGTTCTTC.